Given below is one T cell receptor (beta chain) in context. The entry originates in a study of blood T cell repertoires in COVID-19. Study at large: T cells, B-cell-depleted T cells, or PBMCs provided the cDNA or gDNA that served as material.

Per the authors' pipeline: Reference gene primer amplification gave nucleated cell count estimates. Clones were sequenced by immunoSEQ multiplex PCR, and TCRdb holds only the in-frame ones, with some missing. V, J and clone size reflect that table, while D and trimming were determined from the DNA. The data hold 250,000 to 300,000 clones, with roughly 86% observed a single time. Per germline, CDR1 MNHEY and CDR2 SVGAGI. J was trimmed by 5 bases and V by 2 bases; bases with no gene match: 5. This CDR3 is built from 15 residues. The chain links TRBV6-5 to TRBJ2-7; 11 positions match TRBD1. The sequenced sample was peripheral blood. The source of this sequence is a woman aged 25 to 39 with COVID-19, enrolled during active disease. The CDR3 region is CASSYGTGGANEQYF. Here the CDR3 DNA reads TGTGCCAGCAGTTACGGGACAGGGGGGGCCAACGAGCAGTACTTC.